Listed here are 10 T cell receptor beta chains from one sample, sequenced in a study of blood T cell repertoires in COVID-19. Clones were sequenced by immunoSEQ multiplex PCR, and TCRdb holds only the in-frame ones, with some missing. The table includes tens of thousands of clones, around nine tenths detected once. The sample taken for sequencing was peripheral blood. These receptor sequences come from a woman aged 50 to 60 with active or convalescent COVID-19.

CDR3 sequence (DNA): TGTGCCAGCAGTGAATGGGGAACAGGCTACGAGCAGTACTTC. Translated: CASSEWGTGYEQYF. The chain links TRBV25-1 to TRBJ2-7; a weak D match, TRBD1 (5 bases). V was trimmed by 1 base and J by 3 bases, leaving 10 bases between them. CDR3 length: 14 residues. CDR1 and CDR2 (germline): MGHDK, SYGVNS.

This rearrangement joins TRBV19 to TRBJ1-1; TRBD1 matches 7 bases. CDR1 is LNHDA, CDR2 SQIVND, per germline (reference sequence). This CDR3 has 15 residues. With 5 bases clipped from V and 4 bases from J, the junction kept 10 bases outside the gene matches. CDR3 coding DNA: TGTGCCAGTAGTGGCCCCAGGGGGAGCGGCACTGAAGCTTTCTTT. Translated: CASSGPRGSGTEAFF. Combining the CDR3 with reference TRBV19 and TRBJ1-1 gives the whole variable domain DGGITQSPKYLFRKEGQNVTLSCEQNLNHDAMYWYRQDPGQGLRLIYYSQIVNDFQKGDIAEGYSVSREKKESFPLTVTSAQKNPTAFYLCASSGPRGSGTEAFFGQGTRLTVV.

This rearrangement joins TRBV6-2 or TRBV6-3 to TRBJ2-7, with 8 bases that match TRBD2. Looked up from germline, CDR1 is MNHEY and CDR2 is SVGEGT. The CDR3 has 17 amino acids. V was clipped by 2 bases and J by 5 bases; unmatched bases: 14. CDR3 bases: TGTGCCAGCAGTTACCCACTTAGCGGGGAAGACTTAAACGAGCAGTACTTC. This encodes CASSYPLSGEDLNEQYF.

The chain recombines TRBV19 with TRBJ2-3; 7 bases agree with TRBD1. Per the germline V gene, CDR1 is LNHDA and CDR2 is SQIVND (reference sequence). The CDR3 has 16 amino acids. The ends lost 4 bases at V and 0 bases at J; junction bases unmatched: 7. The CDR3 nucleotides read TGTGCCAGTAGTAGAAACAGGGGTAAGAGCACAGATACGCAGTATTTT. Translated, it gives CASSRNRGKSTDTQYF.

The CDR3, as DNA: TGCGCCAGCAGTCCAGGGGCTGGGGAAGCTTTCTTT. The encoded protein is CASSPGAGEAFF. V is TRBV10-1 and J is TRBJ1-1; perhaps TRBD1 as D (6 bases). From germline, CDR1 is WNHNN and CDR2 SYGVQD (reference sequence). V was shortened by 5 bases and J by 8 bases, with 12 bases between the two germline ends. The CDR3 spans 12 residues.

The rearrangement links TRBV4-2 to TRBJ2-1; the match to TRBD2 covers 8 bases. In germline, CDR1 is LGHNA, CDR2 YNFKEQ. Unmatched junction bases numbered 5, after V lost 0 bases and J lost 4 bases. The CDR3 loop spans 16 amino acids. CDR3 sequence: CASSQDLSGEYNEQFF. For the CDR3, the DNA is TGTGCCAGCAGCCAAGATCTTAGCGGGGAATACAATGAGCAGTTCTTC.

The chain couples TRBV4-1 to TRBJ2-7; no definite D call. Germline V gene sequence: CDR1 MGHRA, CDR2 YSYEKL. The CDR3 is made up of 14 amino acids. V was shortened by 0 bases and J by 3 bases, with 9 bases between the two germline ends. The CDR3: CASSQDIGLYEQYF. DNA for the CDR3: TGCGCCAGCAGCCAAGATATTGGGCTCTACGAGCAGTACTTC.

V is TRBV11-2 and J is TRBJ2-3, with TRBD1 as a possible D gene (6 bases). CDR1 and CDR2 from the germline V gene are SGHAT and FQNNGV. Trimming removed 7 bases at V and 0 bases at J, with 11 bases between. The CDR3 loop spans 14 amino acids. CDR3 protein: CASMGAYSTDTQYF. In DNA form, the CDR3 reads TGTGCCAGCATGGGGGCTTATAGCACAGATACGCAGTATTTT.

This chain uses TRBV12-3 or TRBV12-4 with TRBJ2-3; D remains unclear. The CDR3 sequence is 12 residues long. V was pared by 7 bases and J by 10 bases, with 15 bases between. CDR3 nucleotides: TGTGCCAGCACCCCCGCATCATCGGCGCAGTATTTT. Its protein is CASTPASSAQYF.

In DNA form, the CDR3 reads TGTGCCAGTAGCAACCGGGAAGATAATTCACCCCTCCACTTT. Its translation is CASSNREDNSPLHF. This sequence joins TRBV19 and TRBJ1-6; D ambiguous. This CDR3 spans 14 amino acids. Trimming removed 6 bases from V and 5 bases from J, with 11 bases in between. Germline V gives CDR1 LNHDA, CDR2 SQIVND (reference sequence).